This T cell receptor beta chain emerged from a study of T cells in localized non-small cell lung cancer. Findings and limits, study-wide: A median approximately 60 of the top 100 tumor clones appeared in adjacent lung.

CDR3 length equals 15 residues. V lost 6 bases and J lost 0, with 17 bases in between. CDR1 and CDR2 from the germline V gene are SQVTM and ANQGSEA. Points on this clone: Its antigen remains unidentified.

Sequencing was performed with immunoSEQ multiplex PCR; in TCRdb, only in-frame clones are kept and a portion is missing. Of 61,000 or so clones listed, about nine tenths are singletons. The chain links TRBV29-1 to TRBJ1-1, with a weak D call TRBD1 (5 bases). This sequence originates from a woman between 35 and 70 years old with stage I lung adenocarcinoma. Sequencing was performed on peripheral blood, taken before any cancer treatment. CDR3 sequence (DNA): TGCAGCGTGGTGAAAGGGGACTACATGAACACTGAAGCTTTCTTT. Its translation is CSVVKGDYMNTEAFF.